The present T cell receptor beta chain was sequenced within a study of T-cell memory formation after mild COVID-19. Study in general: TCR clusters were mostly donor specific.

TCR alpha and TCR beta cDNA libraries carrying sample barcodes and UMIs were produced by 5'RACE using constant-segment primers. MiXCR was run by TCRdb on the 5' RACE reads, yielding one entry per CDR3 protein. This table holds about 400,000 distinct CDR3 sequences, about 15% found once. Study-level results: Clones contracting over day 15 to 85 were CD4/CD8 balanced, with later expanders leaning CD4+. Pre-infection memory contained some responding clones, which suggested that cross-reactive memory had joined.

This clonotype was counted only a few times. Its antigen is undetermined. The CDR3 spans 12 residues. The germline CDR1 and CDR2 sequences are SQVTM and ANQGSEA. The V end lost 5 bases, the J end lost 4 bases, and 11 bases lay between the germline ends. This receptor was taken from a man younger than 30 who had mild COVID-19 (a few samples of this study predate the infection). Cell type and time point are not known. The specimen was PBMCs or a T cell subset sorted from them (not recorded which). J is TRBJ1-1 and V is TRBV29-1; D gene uncertain. The CDR3 DNA is TGCAGCGTTATAAGGGATCGCACTGAAGCTTTCTTT. This gives the protein CSVIRDRTEAFF.